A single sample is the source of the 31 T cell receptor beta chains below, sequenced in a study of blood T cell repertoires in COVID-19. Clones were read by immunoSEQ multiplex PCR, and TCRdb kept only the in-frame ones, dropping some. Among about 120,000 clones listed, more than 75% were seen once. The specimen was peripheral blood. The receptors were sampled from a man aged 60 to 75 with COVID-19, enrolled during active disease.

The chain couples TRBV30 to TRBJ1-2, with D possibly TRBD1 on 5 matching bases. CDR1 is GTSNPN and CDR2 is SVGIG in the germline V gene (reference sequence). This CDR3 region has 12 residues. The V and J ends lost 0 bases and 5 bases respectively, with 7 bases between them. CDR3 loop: CAWSVPGYGYTF. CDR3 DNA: TGTGCCTGGAGTGTACCAGGGTATGGCTACACCTTC.

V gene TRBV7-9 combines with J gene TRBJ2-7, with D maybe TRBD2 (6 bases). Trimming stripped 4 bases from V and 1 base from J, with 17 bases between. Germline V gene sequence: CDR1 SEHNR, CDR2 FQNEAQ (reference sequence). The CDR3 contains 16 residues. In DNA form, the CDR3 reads TGTGCCAGCAGCTACGGGACTCAACGGCCGTCCTACGAGCAGTACTTC. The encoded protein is CASSYGTQRPSYEQYF.

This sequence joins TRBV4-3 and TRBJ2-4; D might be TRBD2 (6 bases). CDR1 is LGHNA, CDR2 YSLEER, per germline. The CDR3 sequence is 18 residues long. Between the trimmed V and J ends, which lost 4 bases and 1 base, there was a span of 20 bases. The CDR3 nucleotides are TGCGCCAGCAGCCCGACGCGGGGTAATGGGGTCGCCAAAAACATTCAGTACTTC. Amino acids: CASSPTRGNGVAKNIQYF.

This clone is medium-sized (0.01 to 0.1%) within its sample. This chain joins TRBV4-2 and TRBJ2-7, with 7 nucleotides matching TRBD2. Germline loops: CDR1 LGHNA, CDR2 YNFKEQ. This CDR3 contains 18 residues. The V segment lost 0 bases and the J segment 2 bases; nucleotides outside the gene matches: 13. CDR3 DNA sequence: TGTGCCAGCAGCCAAGAAAGGACCTCCGGACTAGGAGCCTACGAGCAGTACTTC. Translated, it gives CASSQERTSGLGAYEQYF.

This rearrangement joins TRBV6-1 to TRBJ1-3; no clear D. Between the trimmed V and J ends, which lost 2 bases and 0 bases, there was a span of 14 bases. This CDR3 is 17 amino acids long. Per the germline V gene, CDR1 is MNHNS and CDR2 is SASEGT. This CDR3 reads CASSESFGDSSGNTIYF. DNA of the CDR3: TGTGCCAGCAGTGAAAGTTTTGGAGATTCCTCTGGAAACACCATATATTTT.

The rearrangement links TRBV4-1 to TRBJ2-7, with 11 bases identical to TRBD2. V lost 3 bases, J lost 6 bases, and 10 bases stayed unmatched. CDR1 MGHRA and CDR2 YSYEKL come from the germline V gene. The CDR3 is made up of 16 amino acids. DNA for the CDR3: TGCGCCAGCAGCCAGGGAACTAGCGGGAGTCCCTCCGAGCAGTACTTC. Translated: CASSQGTSGSPSEQYF.

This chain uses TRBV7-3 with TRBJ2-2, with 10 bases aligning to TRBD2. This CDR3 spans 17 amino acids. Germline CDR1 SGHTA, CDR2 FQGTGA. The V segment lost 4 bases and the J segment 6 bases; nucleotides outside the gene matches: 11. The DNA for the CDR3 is TGTGCCAGCAGCTCAACTTCTAGCGGGAGAAGTTCCGGGGAGCTGTTTTTT. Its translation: CASSSTSSGRSSGELFF.

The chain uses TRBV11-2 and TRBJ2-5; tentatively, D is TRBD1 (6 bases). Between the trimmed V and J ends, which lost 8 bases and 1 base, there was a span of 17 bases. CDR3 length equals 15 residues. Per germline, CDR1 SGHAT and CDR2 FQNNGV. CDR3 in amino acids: CASAPTWGPQETQYF. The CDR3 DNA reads TGTGCCAGCGCCCCGACGTGGGGGCCCCAAGAGACCCAGTACTTC.

CDR3 sequence (DNA): TGTGCCAGTAGTTCGGGGTCCGGGGGGTGGCCCCAGCATTTT. Translation gives CASSSGSGGWPQHF. The chain joins TRBV19 to TRBJ1-5; weak D call: TRBD1 (5 bases). Germline values: CDR1 LNHDA, CDR2 SQIVND (reference sequence). Deletions cut 5 bases from V and 9 bases from J, with 17 bases between. The CDR3 consists of 14 residues.

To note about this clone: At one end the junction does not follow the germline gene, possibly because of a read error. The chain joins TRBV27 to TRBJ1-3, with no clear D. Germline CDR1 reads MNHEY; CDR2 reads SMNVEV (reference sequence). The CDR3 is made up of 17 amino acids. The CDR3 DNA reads TGTGCCAGCAGTCCGCCCACAGATCGGGGATCTGGGAACACCATATATTTT. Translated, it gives CASSPPTDRGSGNTIYF.

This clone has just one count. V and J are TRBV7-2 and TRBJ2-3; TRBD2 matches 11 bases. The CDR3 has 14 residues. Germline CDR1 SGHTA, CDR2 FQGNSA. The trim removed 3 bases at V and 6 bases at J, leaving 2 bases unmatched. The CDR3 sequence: CASSFSGRADTQYF. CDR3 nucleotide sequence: TGTGCCAGCAGCTTTAGCGGGAGGGCCGATACGCAGTATTTT.

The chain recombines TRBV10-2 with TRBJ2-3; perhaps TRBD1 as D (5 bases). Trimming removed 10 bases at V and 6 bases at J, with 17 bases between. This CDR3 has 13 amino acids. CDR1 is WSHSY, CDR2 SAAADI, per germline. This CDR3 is CATLRQGWDTQYF. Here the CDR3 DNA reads TGCGCCACCCTTCGGCAGGGATGGGATACGCAGTATTTT.

CDR3 sequence reads: CASSQAGIETQYF. CDR3 nucleotide sequence: TGTGCCAGCAGCCAAGCAGGGATAGAGACCCAGTACTTC. The rearrangement joins TRBV14 to TRBJ2-5; D possibly corresponds to TRBD1 (5 bases). V was trimmed by 1 base and J by 4 bases, leaving 7 bases between them. The CDR3 extends over 13 amino acids. CDR1 is SGHDN and CDR2 is FVKESK in the germline V gene.

CDR3 protein: CASSQGGYQPQHF. The CDR3 region has the DNA TGTGCCAGCAGCCAAGGAGGGTACCAGCCCCAGCATTTT. The V and J genes are TRBV14 and TRBJ1-5; no definite D call. CDR1 is SGHDN, CDR2 FVKESK, per germline. V was clipped by 1 base and J by 7 bases, with 8 bases between them. This CDR3 has 13 amino acids. The full variable domain, completed using reference TRBV14 and TRBJ1-5, is EAGVTQFPSHSVIEKGQTVTLRCDPISGHDNLYWYRRVMGKEIKFLLHFVKESKQDESGMPNNRFLAERTGGTYSTLKVQPAELEDSGVYFCASSQGGYQPQHFGDGTRLSIL.

The CDR3 protein is CASSFSSGRPNTGELFF. Written as DNA, the CDR3 is TGTGCCAGCAGCTTTAGTAGCGGGAGGCCTAACACCGGGGAGCTGTTTTTT. The chain uses TRBV7-2 and TRBJ2-2; TRBD2 matches 10 bases. CDR1 is SGHTA and CDR2 is FQGNSA in the germline V gene. With 3 bases clipped from V and 2 bases from J, the junction kept 6 bases outside the gene matches. The CDR3 extends over 17 amino acids.

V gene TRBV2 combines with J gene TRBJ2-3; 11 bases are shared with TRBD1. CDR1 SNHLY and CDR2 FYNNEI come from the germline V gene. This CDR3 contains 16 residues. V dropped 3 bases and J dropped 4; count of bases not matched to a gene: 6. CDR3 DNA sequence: TGTGCCAGCAGTGACTCCGGGACAGGGGGGGCAGATACGCAGTATTTT. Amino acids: CASSDSGTGGADTQYF. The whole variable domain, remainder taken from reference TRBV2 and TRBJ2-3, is EPEVTQTPSHQVTQMGQEVILRCVPISNHLYFYWYRQILGQKVEFLVSFYNNEISEKSEIFDDQFSVERPDGSNFTLKIRSTKLEDSAMYFCASSDSGTGGADTQYFGPGTRLTVL.

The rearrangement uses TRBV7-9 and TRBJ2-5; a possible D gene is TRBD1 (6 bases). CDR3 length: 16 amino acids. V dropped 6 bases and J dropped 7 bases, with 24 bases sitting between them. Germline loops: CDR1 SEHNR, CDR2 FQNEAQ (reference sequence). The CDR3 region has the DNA TGTGCCAGCAGACCCATCGAAGGGGGTCTTGACGGGACCCAGTACTTC. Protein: CASRPIEGGLDGTQYF.

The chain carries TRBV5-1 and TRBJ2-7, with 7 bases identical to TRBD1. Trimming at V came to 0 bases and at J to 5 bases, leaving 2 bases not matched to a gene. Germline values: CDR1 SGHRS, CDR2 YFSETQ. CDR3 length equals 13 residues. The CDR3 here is CASSLDDRDEQYF. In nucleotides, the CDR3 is TGCGCCAGCAGCTTGGATGACAGGGACGAGCAGTACTTC.

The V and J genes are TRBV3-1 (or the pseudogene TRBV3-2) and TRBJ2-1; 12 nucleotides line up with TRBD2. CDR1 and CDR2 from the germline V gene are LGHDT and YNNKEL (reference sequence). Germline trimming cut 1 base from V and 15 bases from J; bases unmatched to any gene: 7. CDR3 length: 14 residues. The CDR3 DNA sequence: TGTGCCAGCAGCCAAGCGAGACTAGCGGGAGTTGCGTTCTTC. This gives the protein CASSQARLAGVAFF.

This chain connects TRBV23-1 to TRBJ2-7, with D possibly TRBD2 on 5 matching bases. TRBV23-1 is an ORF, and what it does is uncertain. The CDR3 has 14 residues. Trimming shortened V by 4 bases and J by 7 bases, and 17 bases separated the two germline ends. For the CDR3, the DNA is TGCGCCAGCAGTCCCCAAGAGGGAAGGAGGGAGCAGTACTTC. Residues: CASSPQEGRREQYF.

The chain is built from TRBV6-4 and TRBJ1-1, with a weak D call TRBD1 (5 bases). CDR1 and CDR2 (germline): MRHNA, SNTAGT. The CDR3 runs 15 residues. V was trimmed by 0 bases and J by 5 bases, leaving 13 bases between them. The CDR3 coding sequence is TGTGCCAGCAGTGACTCTGTGGAGGGGTTTACTGAAGCTTTCTTT. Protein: CASSDSVEGFTEAFF.

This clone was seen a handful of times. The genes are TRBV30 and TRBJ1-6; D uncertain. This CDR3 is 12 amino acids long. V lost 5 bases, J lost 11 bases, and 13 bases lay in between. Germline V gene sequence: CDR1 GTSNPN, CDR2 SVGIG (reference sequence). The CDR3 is CAWDTTAPPLHF. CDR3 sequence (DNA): TGTGCCTGGGATACCACAGCTCCACCCCTCCACTTT.

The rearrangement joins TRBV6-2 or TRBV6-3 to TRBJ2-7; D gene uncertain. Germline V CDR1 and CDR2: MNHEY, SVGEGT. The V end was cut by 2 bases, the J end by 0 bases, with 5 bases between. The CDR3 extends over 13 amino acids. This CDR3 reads CASSYGGSYEQYF. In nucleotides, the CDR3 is TGTGCCAGCAGTTACGGCGGCTCCTACGAGCAGTACTTC.

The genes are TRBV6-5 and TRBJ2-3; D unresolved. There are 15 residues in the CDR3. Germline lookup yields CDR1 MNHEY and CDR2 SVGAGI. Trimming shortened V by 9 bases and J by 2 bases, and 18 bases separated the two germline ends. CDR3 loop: CASGSESMHTDTQYF. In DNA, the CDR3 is TGTGCCAGTGGTTCTGAGAGCATGCACACAGATACGCAGTATTTT.

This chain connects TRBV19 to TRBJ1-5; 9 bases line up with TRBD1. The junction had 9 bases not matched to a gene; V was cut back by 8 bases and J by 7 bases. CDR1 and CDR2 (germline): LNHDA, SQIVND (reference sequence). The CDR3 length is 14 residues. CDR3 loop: CASLEGQGSQPQHF. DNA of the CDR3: TGTGCCAGTTTGGAGGGACAGGGAAGCCAGCCCCAGCATTTT.

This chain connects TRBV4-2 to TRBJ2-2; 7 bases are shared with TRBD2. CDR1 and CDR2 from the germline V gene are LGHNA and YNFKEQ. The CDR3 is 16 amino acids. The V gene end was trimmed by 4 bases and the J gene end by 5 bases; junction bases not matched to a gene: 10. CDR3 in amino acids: CASSRTAGDGTGELFF. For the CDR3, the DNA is TGTGCCAGCAGCCGGACGGCGGGAGACGGTACCGGGGAGCTGTTTTTT.

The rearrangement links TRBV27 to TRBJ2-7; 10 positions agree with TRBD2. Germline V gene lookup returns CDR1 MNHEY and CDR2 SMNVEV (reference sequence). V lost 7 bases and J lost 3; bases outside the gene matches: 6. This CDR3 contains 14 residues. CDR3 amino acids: CASTSSGSIYEQYF. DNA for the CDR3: TGTGCCAGCACCTCTAGCGGGAGTATCTACGAGCAGTACTTC.

The CDR3 DNA sequence: TGTGCCAGCAGTAACAGGGGGGCCCCGAACACCGGGGAGCTGTTTTTT. Protein: CASSNRGAPNTGELFF. The rearrangement uses TRBV7-3 and TRBJ2-2, with TRBD1 identical over 8 bases. This CDR3 contains 16 residues. V gave up 6 bases and J gave up 0 bases; unmatched junction bases: 6. Germline loops: CDR1 SGHTA, CDR2 FQGTGA.

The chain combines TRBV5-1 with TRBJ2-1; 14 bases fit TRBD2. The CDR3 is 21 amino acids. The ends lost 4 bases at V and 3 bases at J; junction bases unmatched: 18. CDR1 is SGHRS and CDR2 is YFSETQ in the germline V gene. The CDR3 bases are TGCGCCAGCAGCCCAAAGGGGGGTATGACTAGCGGGAGGGCCTTCTACAATGAGCAGTTCTTC. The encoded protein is CASSPKGGMTSGRAFYNEQFF. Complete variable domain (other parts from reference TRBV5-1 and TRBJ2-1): KAGVTQTPRYLIKTRGQQVTLSCSPISGHRSVSWYQQTPGQGLQFLFEYFSETQRNKGNFPGRFSGRQFSNSRSEMNVSTLELGDSALYLCASSPKGGMTSGRAFYNEQFFGPGTRLTVL.

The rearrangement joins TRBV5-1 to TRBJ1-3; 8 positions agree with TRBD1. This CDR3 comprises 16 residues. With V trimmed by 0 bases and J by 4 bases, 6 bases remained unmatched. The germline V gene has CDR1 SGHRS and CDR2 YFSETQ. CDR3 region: CASSLEGRGRGNTIYF. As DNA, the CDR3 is TGCGCCAGCAGCTTGGAGGGCAGGGGGCGAGGAAACACCATATATTTT.

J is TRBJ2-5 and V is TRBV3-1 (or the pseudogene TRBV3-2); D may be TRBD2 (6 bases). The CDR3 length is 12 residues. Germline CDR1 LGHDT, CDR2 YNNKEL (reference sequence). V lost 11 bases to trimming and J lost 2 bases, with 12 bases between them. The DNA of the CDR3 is TGTGCCGTCCGGGACTCTCAAGAGACCCAGTACTTC. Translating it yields CAVRDSQETQYF.